This TCR beta chain was identified during a study of T cell responses to AZD1222 COVID-19 vaccine. Profiling relied on immunoSEQ multiplex PCR, and the TCRdb table lists in-frame clones only, not all of them. Seen here are 120,000 to 150,000 clones, approximately 88% observed once, and the top ten hold about 3%. General study points: Females outnumbered males among donors, who were mostly white British; clonal diversity was possibly underestimated. Among AZD1222 vaccinees, only six or seven were seropositive at baseline. Dominant CD4 TCR responses targeted spike regions 160-218 and 743-854.

Notes on this clone: Antigen: not known.

The specimen comprised peripheral blood, sampled on day 0 of AZD1222 vaccination. This receptor was identified in an adult in good health.

CDR3 nucleotides: TGCGCCAGCAGCCAAGAGACGACTAGCGTCGCAGATACGCAGTATTTT. Translation: CASSQETTSVADTQYF. The chain is built from TRBV4-1 and TRBJ2-3; 8 bases map to TRBD2. Trimming removed 0 bases from V and 4 bases from J; junction bases left unmatched: 6. The germline V gene has CDR1 MGHRA and CDR2 YSYEKL. The length of the CDR3 is 16 residues.